These T cell receptor beta chains were read from a single sample in a study of PD-L1 blockade in urothelial cancer. Using immunoSEQ multiplex PCR, the repertoire was profiled, and TCRdb retains in-frame clones only, with some absent. The table includes 130,000 or so clones, around 85% detected once. Material: PBMCs, obtained around atezolizumab (anti-PD-L1) treatment. The receptors originated from a man aged 50-59 years with urothelial cancer. The CDR3 runs from the conserved cysteine through the conserved F or W. Fields, in order: J gene, clone size, V gene, D gene, CDR3 DNA, CDR3 protein. A D gene is named only where the DNA matches it firmly. Size is omitted from some rows. Given values are once, few, many or a class for expanded clones.

>TRBJ2-3|.|TRBV9|TRBD2
TGTGCCAGCAGCGTAGGTAATAGCGGGAGTACAGATACGCAGTATTTT
CASSVGNSGSTDTQYF
>TRBJ1-6|few|TRBV6-1|.
TGTGCCAGCACCTTAGGGGGGGGTAATTCACCCCTCCACTTT
CASTLGGGNSPLHF
>TRBJ1-2|.|TRBV6-6|.
TGTGCCAGCGAACCCGACGCGGGGAGGTATGGCTACACCTTC
CASEPDAGRYGYTF
>TRBJ1-1|few|TRBV6-5|TRBD1
TGTGCCAGCAGTTACGATACAGGGGACACTGAAGCTTTCTTT
CASSYDTGDTEAFF
>TRBJ2-6|.|TRBV7-3|.
TGTGCCAGCAGCCCGCTAACGGGGGCCAACGTCCTGACTTTC
CASSPLTGANVLTF
>TRBJ2-3|.|TRBV5-1|.
TGCGCCAGCTCCCGGGGGAGACCGCCAGATACGCAGTATTTT
CASSRGRPPDTQYF
>TRBJ1-1|.|TRBV19|TRBD1
TGTGCCAGTAGTATCCGGGACAGGGTCGCTGAAGCTTTCTTT
CASSIRDRVAEAFF
>TRBJ1-2|few|TRBV5-1|.
TGCGCCAGCACCTTCGGGGCCGGGGGGAACTATGGCTACACCTTC
CASTFGAGGNYGYTF
>TRBJ2-5|few|TRBV7-9|.
TGTGCCAGCAGCTTATATTTGGACACCCAAGAGACCCAGTACTTC
CASSLYLDTQETQYF
>TRBJ2-5|once|TRBV4-1|TRBD2
TGCGCCAGCAGCCCTTCGGGACTAGCGGGCCAAGAGACCCAGTACTTC
CASSPSGLAGQETQYF
>TRBJ1-6|.|TRBV18|TRBD1
TGTGCCAGCTCCCGGACAGGGGATTCACCCCTCCACTTT
CASSRTGDSPLHF
>TRBJ2-7|.|TRBV7-2|.
TGTGCCAGCAGCCGCGCGGGGGCCGACCTGGGCGAGCAGTACTTC
CASSRAGADLGEQYF
>TRBJ2-3|.|TRBV27|.
TGTGCCAGCAGTTCCCATCGTGCTAGCCTAACCCTCACAGATACGCAGTATTTT
CASSSHRASLTLTDTQYF
>TRBJ1-3|.|TRBV18|TRBD1
TGTGCCAGCTCACCAGGGGGACAGAACTCTGGAAACACCATATATTTT
CASSPGGQNSGNTIYF
>TRBJ2-7|.|TRBV5-5|TRBD1
TGTGCCAGCAGCTTGGGGACAGGAAGCTCCTACGAGCAGTACTTC
CASSLGTGSSYEQYF
>TRBJ1-1|.|TRBV4-1|.
TGCGCCAGCAGCCAAGAAACACAGGGGAACACTGAAGCTTTCTTT
CASSQETQGNTEAFF
>TRBJ2-6|.|TRBV7-2|.
TGTGCCAGCAGCCTTGGTATCTCGGGGGCTGGGGCCAACGTCCTGACTTTC
CASSLGISGAGANVLTF
>TRBJ2-7|many|TRBV30|.
TGTGCCTACAAGCCTAGCTTCCCAAGGGAATCCTACGAGCAGTACTTC
CAYKPSFPRESYEQYF
>TRBJ1-5|.|TRBV28|.
TGTGCCAGCAGGAGGGTAAATCAGCCCCAGCATTTT
CASRRVNQPQHF
>TRBJ1-1|.|TRBV28|.
TGTGCCAGCAGTTTTGGGGGGGGTACTGAAGCTTTCTTT
CASSFGGGTEAFF
>TRBJ2-7|.|TRBV7-6|TRBD1
TGTGCCAGCAGCTTAGGCGGGACAGGGCCCTACGAGCAGTACTTC
CASSLGGTGPYEQYF
>TRBJ2-1|.|TRBV2|TRBD2
TGTGCCAGCAGTTGGGTGATAGCGGGAGCGGATGAGCAGTTCTTC
CASSWVIAGADEQFF
>TRBJ2-3|.|TRBV5-1|TRBD2
TGCGCCAGCAGCTTGGCTAGCGGGGCGGCCACAGATACGCAGTATTTT
CASSLASGAATDTQYF
>TRBJ2-5|once|TRBV5-1|TRBD2
TGCGCCAGCAGCCCACGGGGGGGAGCTGGAGAGACCCAGTACTTC
CASSPRGGAGETQYF
>TRBJ1-4|.|TRBV4-1|.
TGCGCCAGCAGCCAAGAAGGGCAGGGAGGTAGAGGAACTAATGAAAAACTGTTTTTT
CASSQEGQGGRGTNEKLFF
>TRBJ1-6|.|TRBV19|.
TGTGCCAGTAGTATTTCGGGGGACAATTCACCCCTCCACTTT
CASSISGDNSPLHF
>TRBJ1-4|.|TRBV19|.
TGTGCCAGTAGTTTGCAGGCCTTAACTAATGAAAAACTGTTTTTT
CASSLQALTNEKLFF
>TRBJ2-7|.|TRBV5-1|.
TGCGCCAGCAGTGTGGCTAGCGCGACCTACGAGCAGTACTTC
CASSVASATYEQYF
>TRBJ2-7|few|TRBV30|TRBD2
TGTGCCTGGAGGACTAGCGGGAGCTACGAGCAGTACTTC
CAWRTSGSYEQYF
>TRBJ2-7|.|TRBV13|.
TGTGCCAGCAGCCCTTACGAGCAGTACTTC
CASSPYEQYF
>TRBJ1-5|.|TRBV7-6|.
TGTGCCAGCAGCTTAGGGTCTGGGGGCTTGGGCAATCAGCCCCAGCATTTT
CASSLGSGGLGNQPQHF
>TRBJ2-5|.|TRBV7-2|.
TGTGCCAGTCATCCCCTGGGGAGATCGTACCAAGAGACCCAGTACTTC
CASHPLGRSYQETQYF
>TRBJ1-3|.|TRBV27|TRBD1
TGTGCCAGCAGCCGGACAGGGGGAAACACCATATATTTT
CASSRTGGNTIYF
>TRBJ2-7|.|TRBV6-1|.
TGTGCCAGCAGTGAAATACAGGGGACTTCCTACGAGCAGTACTTC
CASSEIQGTSYEQYF
>TRBJ2-5|.|TRBV5-1|TRBD2
TGCGCCAGCAGCTTGGCGGATAGCGGGAGTTTTGAGACCCAGTACTTC
CASSLADSGSFETQYF
>TRBJ2-7|.|TRBV18|TRBD1
TGTGCCAGCTCACTTCAGGGGGCCTACGAGCAGTACTTC
CASSLQGAYEQYF
>TRBJ2-7|.|TRBV4-2|TRBD2
TGTGCCAGCAGCCAAGATTGGGCGGGAGTGGTCCCTTACGAGCAGTACTTC
CASSQDWAGVVPYEQYF
>TRBJ2-4|.|TRBV18|.
TGTGCCAGCTCACCACCGGGCAGAACCGCCAAAAACATTCAGTACTTC
CASSPPGRTAKNIQYF
>TRBJ2-7|.|TRBV15|TRBD2
TGTGCCACCAGCAGAAAGAGCGGGAGGGTCACCGGGGACGAGCAGTACTTC
CATSRKSGRVTGDEQYF
>TRBJ2-7|.|TRBV7-2|.
TGTGCCAGCAGCTCCGATTTAGAGGGCGAGCAGTACTTC
CASSSDLEGEQYF
>TRBJ1-1|.|TRBV2|TRBD1
TGTGCCAGCAGTAGACAGGGGAACACTGAAGCTTTCTTT
CASSRQGNTEAFF
>TRBJ1-2|.|TRBV5-1|.
TGCGCCAGCAGCGCGGACACCACTAACTATGGCTACACCTTC
CASSADTTNYGYTF
>TRBJ2-5|once|TRBV7-6|TRBD2
TGTGCCAGCAGCTTTACTAGCGGGACCCAAGAGACCCAGTACTTC
CASSFTSGTQETQYF
>TRBJ2-7|.|TRBV5-4|TRBD1
TGTGCCAGCAGCTCCGGGACAGGCGAGCAGTACTTC
CASSSGTGEQYF
>TRBJ1-1|.|TRBV11-3|TRBD1
TGTGCCAGCAGCTCCGGACAGGGGCCCCTCACTGAAGCTTTCTTT
CASSSGQGPLTEAFF
>TRBJ2-3|.|TRBV6-4|TRBD1
TGTGCCAGCAGTGCGGGGACAGGAGGGGCAGATACGCAGTATTTT
CASSAGTGGADTQYF
>TRBJ2-1|.|TRBV28|TRBD2
TGTGCCAGCACCACGGCTGCGGCTAGCGGGGGCTCGGGGTCCTACAATGAGCAGTTCTTC
CASTTAAASGGSGSYNEQFF
>TRBJ2-7|.|TRBV9|TRBD2
TGTGCCAGCAGCGTAAAAGGCGGGACTAGCGGGACCTACGAGCAGTACTTC
CASSVKGGTSGTYEQYF
>TRBJ2-2|.|TRBV19|.
TGTGCCAGTTTTAATATTCGGACCGGGGAGCTGTTTTTT
CASFNIRTGELFF
>TRBJ2-2|.|TRBV19|TRBD1
TGTGCCAGTAGTATTAGAGGGGGCAGGGCCGGGGAGCTGTTTTTT
CASSIRGGRAGELFF
>TRBJ2-7|once|TRBV9|.
TGTGCCAGCAGCGTAGGTGACAAGATCTACGAGCAGTACTTC
CASSVGDKIYEQYF
>TRBJ2-1|.|TRBV7-7|.
TGTGCTAGCAGCCCCCGTGGGGCGGGATACAATGAGCAGTTCTTC
CASSPRGAGYNEQFF